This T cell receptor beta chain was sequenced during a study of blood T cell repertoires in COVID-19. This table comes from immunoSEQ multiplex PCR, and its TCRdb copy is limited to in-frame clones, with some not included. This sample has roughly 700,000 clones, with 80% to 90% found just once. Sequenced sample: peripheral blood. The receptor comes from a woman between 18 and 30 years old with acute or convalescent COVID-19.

The CDR3 sequence: CASSLGDRGRLDGYTF. The CDR3 coding sequence is TGTGCCAGCAGCTTAGGTGACAGGGGGCGCTTAGATGGCTACACCTTC. J is TRBJ1-2 and V is TRBV7-9; TRBD1 aligns across 10 bases. CDR1 SEHNR and CDR2 FQNEAQ come from the germline V gene (reference sequence). The V gene end was trimmed by 1 base and the J gene end by 6 bases; junction bases not matched to a gene: 8. The CDR3 has 16 amino acids.